One sample yielded the 25 T cell receptor beta chains listed below, sequenced in a study of T cell changes during pregnancy in multiple sclerosis (dated by TCRdb to between 2017 and 2020). Library construction relied on the immunoSEQ multiplex PCR assay. Entries here come from immuneACCESS through TCRdb and include only in-frame sequences with V and J called. Some clones fail to appear in such tables; in the studies checked, an unresolved V gene covers under half of the shortfall, and the cause of the remainder is unknown. This sample lists approximately 11,000 clones; 75% to 90% were detected once. In total, the top ten clones hold around 10% of the sample. Sample: CD8+ T cells from peripheral blood mononuclear cells, taken after pregnancy. These receptors were obtained from a female donor in good health, enrolled as a control in a pregnancy study.

The chain recombines TRBV27 with TRBJ2-2; the D is unclear. The length of the CDR3 is 12 residues. The V gene lost 4 bases and the J gene lost 9 bases, with 9 bases spanning the gap. Germline V gene data show CDR1 as MNHEY and CDR2 as SMNVEV (reference sequence). CDR3 protein: CASSSIDRELFF. The CDR3 coding sequence is TGTGCCAGCAGTTCGATAGACAGGGAGCTGTTTTTT.

The chain combines TRBV7-6 with TRBJ1-4, with 9 bases aligning to TRBD1. With V trimmed by 4 bases and J by 8 bases, 26 bases remained unmatched. Germline CDR1 reads SGHVS; CDR2 reads FNYEAQ. This CDR3 has 21 residues. The CDR3 spells CASSSPGRDRVTFDKKEKLFF. DNA of the CDR3: TGTGCCAGCAGCTCCCCCGGCCGGGACAGGGTTACATTCGACAAGAAAGAAAAACTGTTTTTT.

This clone was counted a few times. This sequence joins TRBV15 and TRBJ2-6, with unresolved D. The CDR3 covers 15 residues. The germline V and J ends were trimmed by 5 bases and 0 bases, with 8 bases remaining between them. Germline CDR1 LNHNV, CDR2 YYDKDF (reference sequence). Written as DNA, the CDR3 is TGTGCCACCAGCCTGCGAGGCTCTGGGGCCAACGTCCTGACTTTC. It encodes CATSLRGSGANVLTF.

V is TRBV4-3 and J is TRBJ2-3, with 8 bases fitting TRBD2. Germline V gene lookup returns CDR1 LGHNA and CDR2 YSLEER. Trimming at V came to 0 bases and at J to 7 bases, leaving 6 bases not matched to a gene. This CDR3 comprises 15 residues. CDR3 protein: CASSQDFVAGNTQYF. The CDR3 bases are TGCGCCAGCAGCCAAGATTTCGTAGCGGGAAATACGCAGTATTTT.

This chain joins TRBV5-4 and TRBJ2-3; D is possibly TRBD2 (6 bases). CDR1 is SGHNT, CDR2 YYREEE, per germline (reference sequence). Trimming removed 0 bases at V and 8 bases at J, with 13 bases between. The CDR3 has 14 amino acids. The CDR3 bases are TGTGCCAGCAGCTTGGCTCTGGGGGGAGCTACGCAGTATTTT. It translates to CASSLALGGATQYF.

The rearrangement links TRBV5-1 to TRBJ1-5, with D possibly TRBD1 on 5 matching bases. Germline CDR1 reads SGHRS; CDR2 reads YFSETQ. The CDR3 runs 14 residues. Trimming cost V 4 bases and J 7 bases, with 15 bases left between them. This chain's CDR3 is CASSPGGISQPQHF. CDR3 in DNA: TGCGCCAGCAGCCCGGGGGGTATCAGCCAGCCCCAGCATTTT.

The rearrangement joins TRBV13 to TRBJ2-7; 14 bases fit TRBD2. Germline lookup yields CDR1 PRHDT and CDR2 FYEKMQ (reference sequence). V lost 5 bases and J lost 6; bases outside the gene matches: 9. The CDR3 consists of 16 residues. The CDR3 reads CASSSEGLAGVGEQYF. CDR3 coding DNA: TGTGCCAGCAGCAGCGAGGGACTAGCGGGAGTAGGCGAGCAGTACTTC.

This sequence joins TRBV5-1 and TRBJ1-1; D not certain. Trimming took off 1 base at V and 9 bases at J, with 13 bases between the two ends. The germline V gene encodes CDR1 SGHRS and CDR2 YFSETQ. The CDR3 has 13 residues. The chain's CDR3 is CASSLIGHFQAFF. In DNA, the CDR3 is TGCGCCAGCAGCTTGATTGGGCACTTTCAAGCTTTCTTT.

Turning to this clone: This sample also contains other DNA sequences that code for the same CDR3. The chain joins TRBV6-5 to TRBJ2-7; 8 bases are a match to TRBD1. In germline, CDR1 is MNHEY, CDR2 SVGAGI. V lost 5 bases, J lost 0 bases, and 3 bases stayed unmatched. This CDR3 spans 14 amino acids. DNA for the CDR3: TGTGCCAGCAGTGCCGGGACAGGCTCCTACGAGCAGTACTTC. Residues: CASSAGTGSYEQYF.

The V gene is TRBV19, the J gene TRBJ1-3; perhaps TRBD1 as D (6 bases). CDR1 and CDR2 (germline): LNHDA, SQIVND (reference sequence). The CDR3 totals 14 residues. V lost 2 bases, J lost 4 bases, and 9 bases lay in between. The CDR3 region is CASSIRGSGNTIYF. DNA of the CDR3: TGTGCCAGTAGTATAAGGGGGTCCGGAAACACCATATATTTT.

This chain links TRBV27 with TRBJ2-7; D remains unclear. Germline values: CDR1 MNHEY, CDR2 SMNVEV (reference sequence). The germline V and J ends were trimmed by 2 bases and 2 bases, with 19 bases remaining between them. The CDR3 totals 17 residues. CDR3 sequence reads: CASSLLTPVTSAYEQYF. CDR3 sequence (DNA): TGTGCCAGCAGTTTACTTACGCCTGTGACATCGGCCTACGAGCAGTACTTC.

This clone was counted a few times. The chain joins TRBV27 to TRBJ2-1; tentative D call: TRBD2 (6 bases). The length of the CDR3 is 16 residues. V lost 4 bases to trimming and J lost 9 bases, with 22 bases between them. Germline CDR1 reads MNHEY; CDR2 reads SMNVEV (reference sequence). Here the CDR3 reads CASSYTKRVGLSEQFF. The CDR3 region has the DNA TGTGCCAGCAGTTATACCAAGCGGGTGGGGTTGAGTGAGCAGTTCTTC.

The chain combines TRBV10-1 with TRBJ1-1; 9 nucleotides match TRBD1. CDR1 WNHNN and CDR2 SYGVQD come from the germline V gene (reference sequence). J was trimmed by 8 bases and V by 5 bases; bases with no gene match: 9. The CDR3 runs 14 residues. The CDR3 DNA follows: TGCGCCAGCAGTCGGGGACAGGGCATCCGAGAAGCTTTCTTT. Amino acids: CASSRGQGIREAFF.

Relative to its sample, this clone is medium-sized. This chain links TRBV29-1 with TRBJ2-1, with D tentatively TRBD2 (6 bases). The CDR3 has 15 amino acids. Trimming shortened V by 8 bases and J by 1 base, and 18 bases separated the two germline ends. Germline assignment: CDR1 SQVTM and CDR2 ANQGSEA. This CDR3 is CSTKDGSPSYNEQFF. The CDR3, as DNA: TGCAGCACGAAGGACGGGAGCCCGTCCTACAATGAGCAGTTCTTC.

This chain uses TRBV5-5 with TRBJ2-2; a possible D gene is TRBD2 (7 bases). There are 17 residues in the CDR3. Germline-derived CDR1 and CDR2 are SGHKS and YYEKEE (reference sequence). V was clipped by 4 bases and J by 3 bases, with 19 bases between them. DNA for the CDR3: TGTGCCAGCAGCCAGAAAAGGGGAGGGGGGGACACCGGGGAGCTGTTTTTT. Translation: CASSQKRGGGDTGELFF.

The chain is built from TRBV27 and TRBJ2-1; D remains ambiguous. The CDR3 spans 11 residues. Germline values: CDR1 MNHEY, CDR2 SMNVEV (reference sequence). V was trimmed by 5 bases and J by 4 bases, leaving 3 bases between them. Here the CDR3 DNA reads TGTGCCAGCAGTCGTTACAATGAGCAGTTCTTC. It codes for CASSRYNEQFF.

The chain carries TRBV7-6 and TRBJ2-5; TRBD2 agrees at 12 bases. Germline loops: CDR1 SGHVS, CDR2 FNYEAQ. The V and J ends lost 5 bases and 4 bases, in that order; junction bases with no gene match: 5. This CDR3 has 15 residues. This CDR3 is CASSRTSGNRETQYF. CDR3 nucleotide sequence: TGTGCCAGCAGCCGGACTAGCGGGAACCGAGAGACCCAGTACTTC.

This chain joins TRBV6-4 and TRBJ2-3; 10 bases are shared with TRBD2. With 8 bases clipped from V and 0 bases from J, the junction kept 5 bases outside the gene matches. CDR3 size: 15 residues. Looked up from germline, CDR1 is MRHNA and CDR2 is SNTAGT. In DNA, the CDR3 is TGTGCCAGCGCCTCGACTAGCGGGAGCACAGATACGCAGTATTTT. Its translation: CASASTSGSTDTQYF.

This chain joins TRBV7-9 and TRBJ2-7; 7 bases align to TRBD2. From germline, CDR1 is SEHNR and CDR2 FQNEAQ (reference sequence). With V trimmed by 5 bases and J by 2 bases, 9 bases remained unmatched. This CDR3 contains 15 residues. Here the CDR3 reads CASSPRGGGTYEQYF. The CDR3 region has the DNA TGTGCCAGCAGCCCAAGGGGCGGGGGAACCTACGAGCAGTACTTC.

V is TRBV28 and J is TRBJ1-6, with D perhaps TRBD1 (5 bases). This CDR3 spans 15 amino acids. Per germline, CDR1 MDHEN and CDR2 SYDVKM. Trimming took 8 bases from V and 0 from J, leaving 11 bases between them. Here the CDR3 reads CASDQGSSYNSPLHF. The CDR3 DNA is TGTGCCAGCGATCAGGGAAGCTCCTATAATTCACCCCTCCACTTT.

The J gene is TRBJ1-2, the V gene TRBV7-8, with D perhaps TRBD1 (5 bases). CDR1 and CDR2 (germline): SGHVS, FQNEAQ. Trimming took 3 bases from V and 4 from J, leaving 12 bases between them. The CDR3 sequence is 14 residues long. This chain's CDR3 is CASSFWGPIYGYTF. The CDR3 bases are TGTGCCAGCAGCTTTTGGGGCCCGATCTATGGCTACACCTTC.

The genes are TRBV5-5 and TRBJ1-3; unclear D gene. This CDR3 spans 16 amino acids. Germline V gene lookup returns CDR1 SGHKS and CDR2 YYEKEE (reference sequence). Trimming pared 2 bases from V and 0 bases from J, leaving 12 bases between. The CDR3 DNA reads TGTGCCAGCAGCTTTTTGGGCAGAAGCTCTGGAAACACCATATATTTT. Encoded protein: CASSFLGRSSGNTIYF.

This clone has a count of ten or more. The chain combines TRBV19 with TRBJ1-5; D uncertain. Germline V lookup: CDR1 LNHDA, CDR2 SQIVND (reference sequence). This CDR3 has 15 residues. Between the trimmed V and J ends, which lost 5 bases and 6 bases, there was a span of 17 bases. The CDR3 region has the DNA TGTGCCAGTAGTTGGACGGGCCGGGGATTTCAGCCCCAGCATTTT. This translates into CASSWTGRGFQPQHF. Combining the CDR3 with reference TRBV19 and TRBJ1-5 gives the whole variable domain DGGITQSPKYLFRKEGQNVTLSCEQNLNHDAMYWYRQDPGQGLRLIYYSQIVNDFQKGDIAEGYSVSREKKESFPLTVTSAQKNPTAFYLCASSWTGRGFQPQHFGDGTRLSIL.

This clone showed up just once. The chain combines TRBV18 with TRBJ1-1, with 9 bases fitting TRBD1. This CDR3 contains 14 residues. V was pared by 3 bases and J by 3 bases, with 2 bases of the junction left unmatched. CDR1 is KGHSH and CDR2 is LQKENI in the germline V gene. The CDR3 region is CASSPRQGDTEAFF. The CDR3 region has the DNA TGTGCCAGCTCACCCCGACAGGGGGACACTGAAGCTTTCTTT.

J is TRBJ2-3 and V is TRBV7-8; D gene unclear. The CDR3 runs 12 residues. Germline CDR1 SGHVS, CDR2 FQNEAQ. V dropped 5 bases and J dropped 5 bases, with 8 bases sitting between them. CDR3 sequence reads: CASSPELDTQYF. The CDR3 DNA follows: TGTGCCAGCAGCCCGGAGCTAGATACGCAGTATTTT.